Below, 2 T cell receptor beta chains from the same sample are listed, as sequenced in a study of T-cell reconstitution after alpha-beta-depleted transplantation in children (dated by TCRdb to the mid-2010s). The library was produced with PCR. The sequencer was an Illumina HiSeq 2500. TCR library preparation used molecular barcoding, with unique molecular identifiers applied to normalize quantification of the TCRbeta repertoire. The public sequencing data were trimmed at Q25 with fastp and processed into clonotypes with MiXCR by TCRdb, which kept only in-frame beta chains. Each CDR3 protein gets just one entry, which takes the most common genes and DNA from the rows behind it. For this sample there are approximately 800,000 distinct CDR3 sequences; 15% to 20% appear just once. The ten largest clones take up around 4.5% of the sample. The sample's treatment or condition label, decoded: allogeneic hematopoietic cell transplantation with graft depleted of TCRalphabeta T cells and CD19 B cells.

Sequencing was performed on PBMCs, mostly from graft donor cells, taken 360 days after TCRalphabeta/CD19-depleted stem cell transplant. The receptor set was obtained from a male patient aged 10-17 years who had a stem cell transplant for acute lymphoblastic leukemia, so the T cells may come from the graft donor.

This clonotype came up many times. J is TRBJ2-7 and V is TRBV9; 7 positions match TRBD2. The ends lost 3 bases at V and 5 bases at J; junction bases unmatched: 8. CDR3 size: 14 residues. Germline-derived CDR1 and CDR2 are SGDLS and YYNGEE. The CDR3 nucleotides read TGTGCCAGCAGCGGAGGACTAGTTGTTAACGAGCAGTACTTC. This encodes CASSGGLVVNEQYF.

The chain has TRBV19 and TRBJ2-1, with D possibly TRBD2 on 6 matching bases. The length of the CDR3 is 14 residues. The germline gives CDR1 LNHDA, CDR2 SQIVND (reference sequence). V lost 2 bases to trimming and J lost 10 bases, with 15 bases between them. CDR3 sequence: CASSIFGSPGEQFF. As DNA, the CDR3 is TGTGCCAGTAGTATATTCGGGAGCCCCGGGGAGCAGTTCTTC. Drawing the rest from reference TRBV19 and TRBJ2-1, the complete variable domain is DGGITQSPKYLFRKEGQNVTLSCEQNLNHDAMYWYRQDPGQGLRLIYYSQIVNDFQKGDIAEGYSVSREKKESFPLTVTSAQKNPTAFYLCASSIFGSPGEQFFGPGTRLTVL.